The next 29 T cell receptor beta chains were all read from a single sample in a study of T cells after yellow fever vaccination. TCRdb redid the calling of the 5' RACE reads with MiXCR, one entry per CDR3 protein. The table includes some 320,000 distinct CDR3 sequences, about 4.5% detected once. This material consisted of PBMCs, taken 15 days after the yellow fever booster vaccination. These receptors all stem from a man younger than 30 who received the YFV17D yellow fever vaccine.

The CDR3 DNA sequence: TGTGCCAGCAGAATGCTAGGGGTAAATGAGCAGTTCTTC. It encodes CASRMLGVNEQFF. The gene calls are TRBV6-2 or TRBV6-3 and TRBJ2-1, with D possibly being TRBD1 (5 bases). Germline V gene lookup returns CDR1 MNHEY and CDR2 SVGEGT. The V gene lost 6 bases and the J gene lost 7 bases, with 13 bases spanning the gap. The CDR3 loop spans 13 amino acids.

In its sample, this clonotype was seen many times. The CDR3 sequence: CSVENRGNEQFF. CDR3 DNA sequence: TGCAGCGTTGAAAACAGGGGGAATGAGCAGTTCTTC. The gene calls are TRBV29-1 and TRBJ2-1; TRBD1 matches 8 bases. The V gene's germline CDR1 is SQVTM and CDR2 ANQGSEA. The V gene end was trimmed by 2 bases and the J gene end by 7 bases; junction bases not matched to a gene: 1. The CDR3 loop spans 12 amino acids.

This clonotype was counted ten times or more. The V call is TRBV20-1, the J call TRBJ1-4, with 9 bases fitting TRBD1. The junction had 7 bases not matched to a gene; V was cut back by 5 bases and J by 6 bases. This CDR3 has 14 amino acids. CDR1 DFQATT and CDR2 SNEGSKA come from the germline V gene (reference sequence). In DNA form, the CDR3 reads TGCAGTGCTCTGCGGGACAGGGTTGATGAAAAACTGTTTTTT. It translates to CSALRDRVDEKLFF.

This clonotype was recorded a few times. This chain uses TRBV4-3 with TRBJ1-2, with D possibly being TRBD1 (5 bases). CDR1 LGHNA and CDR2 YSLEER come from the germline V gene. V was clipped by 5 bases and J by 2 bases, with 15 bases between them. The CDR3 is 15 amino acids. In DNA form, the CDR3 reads TGCGCCAGCAGCGCAGCCGGGACTGGCAACTATGGCTACACCTTC. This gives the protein CASSAAGTGNYGYTF.

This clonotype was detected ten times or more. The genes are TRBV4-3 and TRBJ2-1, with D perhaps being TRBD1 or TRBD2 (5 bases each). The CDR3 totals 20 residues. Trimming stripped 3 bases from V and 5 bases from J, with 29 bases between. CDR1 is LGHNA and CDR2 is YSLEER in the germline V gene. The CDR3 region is CASSHLKGDPHWTPNNEQFF. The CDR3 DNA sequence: TGCGCCAGCAGCCATTTGAAAGGGGACCCCCATTGGACCCCAAACAATGAGCAGTTCTTC.

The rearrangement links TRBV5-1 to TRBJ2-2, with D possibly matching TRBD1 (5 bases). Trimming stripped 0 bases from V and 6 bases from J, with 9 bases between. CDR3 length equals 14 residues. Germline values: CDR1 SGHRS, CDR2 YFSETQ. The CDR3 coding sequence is TGCGCCAGCAGCTTGGCTCTAGGGGCCGGGGAGCTGTTTTTT. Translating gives CASSLALGAGELFF.

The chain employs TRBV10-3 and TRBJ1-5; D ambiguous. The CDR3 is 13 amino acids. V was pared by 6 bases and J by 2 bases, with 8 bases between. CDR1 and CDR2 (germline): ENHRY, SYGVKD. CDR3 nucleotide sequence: TGTGCCATCAGGAGGGAGGGCAATCAGCCCCAGCATTTT. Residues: CAIRREGNQPQHF.

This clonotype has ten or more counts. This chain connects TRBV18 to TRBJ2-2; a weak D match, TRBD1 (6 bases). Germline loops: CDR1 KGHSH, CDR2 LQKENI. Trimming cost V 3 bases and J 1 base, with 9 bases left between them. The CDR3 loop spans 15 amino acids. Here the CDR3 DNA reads TGTGCCAGCTCACCCTCGGGACAGAACACCGGGGAGCTGTTTTTT. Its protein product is CASSPSGQNTGELFF.

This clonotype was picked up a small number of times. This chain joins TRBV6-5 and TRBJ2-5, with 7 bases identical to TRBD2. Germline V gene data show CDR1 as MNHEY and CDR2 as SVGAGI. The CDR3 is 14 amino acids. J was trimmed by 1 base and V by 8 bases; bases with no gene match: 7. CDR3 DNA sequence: TGTGCCAGCTTTAGCGCGGGGGTCCAAGAGACCCAGTACTTC. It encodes CASFSAGVQETQYF.

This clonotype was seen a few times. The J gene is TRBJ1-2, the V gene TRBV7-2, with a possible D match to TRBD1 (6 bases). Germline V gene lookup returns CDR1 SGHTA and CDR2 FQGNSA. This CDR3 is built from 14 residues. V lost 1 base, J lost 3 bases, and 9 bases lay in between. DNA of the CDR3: TGTGCCAGCAGCTTAGTGAGGGGGGACTATGGCTACACCTTC. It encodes CASSLVRGDYGYTF. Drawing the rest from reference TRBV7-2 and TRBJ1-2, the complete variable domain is GAGVSQSPSNKVTEKGKDVELRCDPISGHTALYWYRQSLGQGLEFLIYFQGNSAPDKSGLPSDRFSAERTGGSVSTLTIQRTQQEDSAVYLCASSLVRGDYGYTFGSGTRLTVV.

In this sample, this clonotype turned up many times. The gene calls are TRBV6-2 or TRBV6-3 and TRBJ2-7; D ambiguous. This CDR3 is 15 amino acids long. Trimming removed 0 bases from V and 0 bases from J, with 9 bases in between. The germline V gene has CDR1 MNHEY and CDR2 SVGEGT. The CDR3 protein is CASSYSTAASYEQYV. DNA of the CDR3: TGTGCCAGCAGTTACTCAACGGCAGCCTCCTACGAGCAGTACGTC.

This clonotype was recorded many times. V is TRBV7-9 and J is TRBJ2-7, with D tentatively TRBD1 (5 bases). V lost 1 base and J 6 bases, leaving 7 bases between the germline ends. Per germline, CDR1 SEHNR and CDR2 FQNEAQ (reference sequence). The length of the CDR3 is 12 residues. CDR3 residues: CASSLGQTEQYV. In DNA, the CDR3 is TGTGCCAGCAGCTTAGGACAGACCGAGCAGTACGTC.

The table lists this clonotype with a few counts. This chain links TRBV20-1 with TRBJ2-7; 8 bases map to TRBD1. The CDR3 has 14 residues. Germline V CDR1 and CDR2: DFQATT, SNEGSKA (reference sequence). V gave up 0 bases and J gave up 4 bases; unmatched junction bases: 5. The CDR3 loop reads CSARDAGGDYEQYV. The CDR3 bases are TGCAGTGCTAGAGATGCAGGGGGCGATTACGAGCAGTACGTC.

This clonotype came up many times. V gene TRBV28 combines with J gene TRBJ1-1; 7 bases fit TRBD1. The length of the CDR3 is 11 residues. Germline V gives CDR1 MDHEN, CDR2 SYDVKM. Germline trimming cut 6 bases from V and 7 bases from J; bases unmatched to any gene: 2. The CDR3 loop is CASRRQGEAFF. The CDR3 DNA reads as TGTGCCAGCAGGCGACAGGGTGAAGCTTTCTTT.

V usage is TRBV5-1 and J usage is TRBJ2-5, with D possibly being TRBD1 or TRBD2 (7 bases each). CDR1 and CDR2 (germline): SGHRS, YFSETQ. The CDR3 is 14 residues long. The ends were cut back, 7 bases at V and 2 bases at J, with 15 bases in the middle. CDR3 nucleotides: TGCGCCAGCTCGGCCAGGGGGGGACAAGAGACCCAGTACTTC. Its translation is CASSARGGQETQYF.

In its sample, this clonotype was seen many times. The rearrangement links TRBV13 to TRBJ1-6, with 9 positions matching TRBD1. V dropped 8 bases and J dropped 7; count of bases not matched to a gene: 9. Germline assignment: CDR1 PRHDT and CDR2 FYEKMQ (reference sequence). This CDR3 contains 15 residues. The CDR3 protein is CASLLSGTGNSPLHF. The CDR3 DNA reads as TGTGCCAGCCTACTCTCCGGGACAGGGAATTCACCCCTCCACTTT. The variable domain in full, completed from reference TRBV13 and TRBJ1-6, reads AAGVIQSPRHLIKEKRETATLKCYPIPRHDTVYWYQQGPGQDPQFLISFYEKMQSDKGSIPDRFSAQQFSDYHSELNMSSLELGDSALYFCASLLSGTGNSPLHFGNGTRLTVT.

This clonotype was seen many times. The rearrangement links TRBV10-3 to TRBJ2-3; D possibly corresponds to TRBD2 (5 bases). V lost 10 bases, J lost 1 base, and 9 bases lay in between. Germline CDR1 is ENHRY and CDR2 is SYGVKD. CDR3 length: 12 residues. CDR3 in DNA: TGTGCCACAGGACTGGGCACAGATACGCAGTATTTT. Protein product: CATGLGTDTQYF.

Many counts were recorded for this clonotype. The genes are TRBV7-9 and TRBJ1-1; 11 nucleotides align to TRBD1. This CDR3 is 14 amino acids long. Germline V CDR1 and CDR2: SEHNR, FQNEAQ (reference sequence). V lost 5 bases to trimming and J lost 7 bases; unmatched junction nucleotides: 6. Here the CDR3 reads CASSPRGQGVEAFF. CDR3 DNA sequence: TGTGCCAGCAGCCCAAGGGGACAGGGGGTTGAAGCTTTCTTT.

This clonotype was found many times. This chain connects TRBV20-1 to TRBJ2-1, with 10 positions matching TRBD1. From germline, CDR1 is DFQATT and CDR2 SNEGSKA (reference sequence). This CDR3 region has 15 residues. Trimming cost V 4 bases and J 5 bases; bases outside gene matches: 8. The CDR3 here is CSAILLGTGDNEQFF. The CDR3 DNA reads TGCAGTGCTATCCTCCTGGGGACAGGGGACAATGAGCAGTTCTTC.

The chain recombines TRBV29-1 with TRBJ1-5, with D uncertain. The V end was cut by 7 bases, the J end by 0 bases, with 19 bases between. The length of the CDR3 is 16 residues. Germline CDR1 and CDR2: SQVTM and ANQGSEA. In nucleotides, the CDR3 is TGCAGCGCCCTCACAGACACTACCTATAGCAATCAGCCCCAGCATTTT. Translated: CSALTDTTYSNQPQHF.

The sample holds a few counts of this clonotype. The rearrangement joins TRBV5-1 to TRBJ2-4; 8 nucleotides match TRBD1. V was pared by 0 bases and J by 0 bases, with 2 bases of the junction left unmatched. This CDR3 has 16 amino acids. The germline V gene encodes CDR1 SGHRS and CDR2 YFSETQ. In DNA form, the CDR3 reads TGCGCCAGCAGCTTGGCAGGGGGCGAAGCCAAAAACATTCAGTACTTC. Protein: CASSLAGGEAKNIQYF.

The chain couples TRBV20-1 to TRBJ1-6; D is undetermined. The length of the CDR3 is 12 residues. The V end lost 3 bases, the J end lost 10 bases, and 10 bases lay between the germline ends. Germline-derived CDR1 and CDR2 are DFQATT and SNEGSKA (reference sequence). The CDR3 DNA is TGCAGTGCTAGTTTGTTGGGCTCACCCCTCCACTTT. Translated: CSASLLGSPLHF.

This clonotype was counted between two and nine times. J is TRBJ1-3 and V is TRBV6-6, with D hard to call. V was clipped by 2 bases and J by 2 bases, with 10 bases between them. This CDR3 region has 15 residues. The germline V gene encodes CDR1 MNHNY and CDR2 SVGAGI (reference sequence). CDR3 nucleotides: TGTGCCAGCAGTTACGGAGGGCCTCCTGGAAACACCATATATTTT. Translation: CASSYGGPPGNTIYF.

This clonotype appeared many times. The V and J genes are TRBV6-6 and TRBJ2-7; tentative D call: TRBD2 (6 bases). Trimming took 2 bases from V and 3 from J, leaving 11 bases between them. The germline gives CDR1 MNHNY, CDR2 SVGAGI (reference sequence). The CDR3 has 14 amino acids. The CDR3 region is CASSYGGIYYEQYF. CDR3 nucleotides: TGTGCCAGCAGTTACGGCGGGATCTACTACGAGCAGTACTTC.

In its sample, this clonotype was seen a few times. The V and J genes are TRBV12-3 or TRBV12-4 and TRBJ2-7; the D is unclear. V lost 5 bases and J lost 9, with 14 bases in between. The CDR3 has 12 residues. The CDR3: CASSRPHLAQYV. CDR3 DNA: TGTGCCAGCAGTCGGCCGCACCTGGCGCAGTACGTC.

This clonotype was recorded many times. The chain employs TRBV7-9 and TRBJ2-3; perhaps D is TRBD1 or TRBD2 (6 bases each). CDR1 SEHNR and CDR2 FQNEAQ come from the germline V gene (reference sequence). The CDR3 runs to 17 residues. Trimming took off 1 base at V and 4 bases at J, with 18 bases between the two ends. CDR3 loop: CASSLGGGPPSPDTQYF. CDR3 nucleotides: TGTGCCAGCAGCTTAGGTGGGGGGCCCCCTTCACCAGATACGCAGTATTTT.

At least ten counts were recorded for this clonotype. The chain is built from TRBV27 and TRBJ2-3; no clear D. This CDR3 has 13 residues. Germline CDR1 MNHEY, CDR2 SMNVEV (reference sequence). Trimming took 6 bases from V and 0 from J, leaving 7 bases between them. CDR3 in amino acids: CASRIFSTDTQYF. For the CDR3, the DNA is TGTGCCAGCAGGATATTTAGCACAGATACGCAGTATTTT.

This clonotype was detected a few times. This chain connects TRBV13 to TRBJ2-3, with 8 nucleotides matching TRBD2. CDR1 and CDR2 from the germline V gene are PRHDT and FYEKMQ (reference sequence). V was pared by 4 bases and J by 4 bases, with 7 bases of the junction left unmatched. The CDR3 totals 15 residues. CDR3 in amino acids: CASSWGLVIPDTQYF. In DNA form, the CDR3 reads TGTGCCAGCAGCTGGGGACTAGTTATCCCAGATACGCAGTATTTT.

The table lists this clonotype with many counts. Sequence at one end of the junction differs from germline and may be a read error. The CDR3 region has the DNA TGCGCCAGCAGTACCTCGGACAGCACTGATACGCAGTATTTT. It specifies CASSTSDSTDTQYF. The chain carries TRBV5-1 and TRBJ2-3, with D possibly being TRBD1 (6 bases). The length of the CDR3 is 14 residues. Germline-derived CDR1 and CDR2 are SGHRS and YFSETQ.